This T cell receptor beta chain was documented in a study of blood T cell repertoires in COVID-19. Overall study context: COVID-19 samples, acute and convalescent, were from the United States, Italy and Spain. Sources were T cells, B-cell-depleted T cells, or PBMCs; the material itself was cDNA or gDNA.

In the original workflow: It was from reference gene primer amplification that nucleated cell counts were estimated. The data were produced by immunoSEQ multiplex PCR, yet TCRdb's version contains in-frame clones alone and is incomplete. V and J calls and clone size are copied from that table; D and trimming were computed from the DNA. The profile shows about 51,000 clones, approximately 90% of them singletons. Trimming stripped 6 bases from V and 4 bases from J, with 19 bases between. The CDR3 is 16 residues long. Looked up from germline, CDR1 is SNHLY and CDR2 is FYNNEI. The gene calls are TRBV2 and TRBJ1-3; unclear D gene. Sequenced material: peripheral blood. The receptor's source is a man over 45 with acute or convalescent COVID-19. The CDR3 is CASSDTTRRSGNTIYF. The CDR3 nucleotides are TGTGCCAGCAGCGACACCACAAGACGGTCGGGAAACACCATATATTTT.